Listed below are T cell receptor beta chains from one sample, sequenced in a study of blood T cell repertoires in COVID-19. Using immunoSEQ multiplex PCR, the repertoire was profiled, and TCRdb retains in-frame clones only, with some absent. The data hold 200,000 to 250,000 clones, with about 87% observed a single time. What was sequenced was peripheral blood. These receptors were obtained from a woman in her 70s with active or convalescent COVID-19. CDR3s include the opening cysteine and the closing phenylalanine or tryptophan. The order of the fields is V gene, J gene, clone size, D gene, CDR3 DNA, CDR3 protein. The D gene is left open where the match is weak. Clone size is given for some rows only: seen once, a few or many times, or a class if the clone is expanded.

v_gene: TRBV4-3; j_gene: TRBJ1-2; abundance: -; d_gene: -; CDR3nt: TGCGCCAGCAGCCAAGATCTGGGGCGCGGCTACACCTTC; CDR3aa: CASSQDLGRGYTF
v_gene: TRBV14; j_gene: TRBJ2-1; abundance: -; d_gene: -; CDR3nt: TGTGCCAGCAGCCCCCGGGGAGCCTACAATGAGCAGTTCTTC; CDR3aa: CASSPRGAYNEQFF
v_gene: TRBV5-1; j_gene: TRBJ2-1; abundance: once; d_gene: -; CDR3nt: TGCGCCAGCAGCGTGGGACTCCTGAATGAGCAGTTCTTC; CDR3aa: CASSVGLLNEQFF
v_gene: TRBV3-1/TRBV3-2; j_gene: TRBJ1-1; abundance: -; d_gene: -; CDR3nt: TGTGCCAGCAGCCAACACAGGGACCGGAATGAAGCTTTCTTT; CDR3aa: CASSQHRDRNEAFF
v_gene: TRBV12-3/TRBV12-4; j_gene: TRBJ1-1; abundance: few; d_gene: -; CDR3nt: TGTGCCAGCAGTTTCACTGACTACACTGAAGCTTTCTTT; CDR3aa: CASSFTDYTEAFF
v_gene: TRBV5-1; j_gene: TRBJ2-7; abundance: once; d_gene: -; CDR3nt: TGCGCCAGCAGGGACATTCCCTCCTACGAGCAGTACTTC; CDR3aa: CASRDIPSYEQYF
v_gene: TRBV10-3; j_gene: TRBJ2-7; abundance: -; d_gene: -; CDR3nt: TGTGCCATCAGTGAGTCCCAGGGGAGCGAGCAGTACTTC; CDR3aa: CAISESQGSEQYF
v_gene: TRBV18; j_gene: TRBJ2-2; abundance: once; d_gene: TRBD1; CDR3nt: TGTGCCAGCTCATTGGGACAGACCTACACCGGGGAGCTGTTTTTT; CDR3aa: CASSLGQTYTGELFF
v_gene: TRBV6-5; j_gene: TRBJ2-1; abundance: -; d_gene: -; CDR3nt: TGTGCCAGCAGGAAGGGGGGGCAGGACAATGAGCAGTTCTTC; CDR3aa: CASRKGGQDNEQFF
v_gene: TRBV6-6; j_gene: TRBJ2-3; abundance: -; d_gene: -; CDR3nt: TGTGCCAGCAGTCAGCGGCGAGATACGCAGTATTTT; CDR3aa: CASSQRRDTQYF
v_gene: TRBV18; j_gene: TRBJ1-4; abundance: once; d_gene: -; CDR3nt: TGTGCCAGCTCATCGGGGGGCGAAAAACTGTTTTTT; CDR3aa: CASSSGGEKLFF
v_gene: TRBV10-3; j_gene: TRBJ1-1; abundance: -; d_gene: -; CDR3nt: TGTGCCATCAGTGAGAACACCATGAACACTGAAGCTTTCTTT; CDR3aa: CAISENTMNTEAFF
v_gene: TRBV15; j_gene: TRBJ2-3; abundance: -; d_gene: TRBD1; CDR3nt: TGTGCCACCAGCAGAGGCGCGACAGGGCCGGACCCTAGCACAGATACGCAGTATTTT; CDR3aa: CATSRGATGPDPSTDTQYF
v_gene: TRBV5-1; j_gene: TRBJ2-7; abundance: -; d_gene: TRBD1; CDR3nt: TGCGCCAGCAGCTTGGAGGGACAGTCCTACGAGCAGTACTTC; CDR3aa: CASSLEGQSYEQYF
v_gene: TRBV20-1; j_gene: TRBJ1-1; abundance: -; d_gene: -; CDR3nt: TGCAGTGCTAGTTCCACTGACAGGTACACTGAAGCTTTCTTT; CDR3aa: CSASSTDRYTEAFF
v_gene: TRBV5-1; j_gene: TRBJ1-6; abundance: -; d_gene: -; CDR3nt: TGCGCCAGCAGCTTGAGGGAGAATTCACCCCTCCACTTT; CDR3aa: CASSLRENSPLHF
v_gene: TRBV6-2/TRBV6-3; j_gene: TRBJ2-2; abundance: -; d_gene: -; CDR3nt: TGTGCCAGCAGCCTACCCTCCGACAGTTCGAACACCGGGGAGCTGTTTTTT; CDR3aa: CASSLPSDSSNTGELFF
v_gene: TRBV29-1; j_gene: TRBJ1-1; abundance: -; d_gene: TRBD1; CDR3nt: TGCAGCGCCTCACTGACAGGGAAGGACGACACTGAAGCTTTCTTT; CDR3aa: CSASLTGKDDTEAFF
v_gene: TRBV12-3/TRBV12-4; j_gene: TRBJ1-2; abundance: -; d_gene: -; CDR3nt: TGTGCCAGCAGTCCGAGGAAGGACTATGGCTACACCTTC; CDR3aa: CASSPRKDYGYTF
v_gene: TRBV7-2; j_gene: TRBJ1-1; abundance: -; d_gene: TRBD1; CDR3nt: TGTGCCAGCAGCTCAACCGGGACAGGGATTCGTACTGAAGCTTTCTTT; CDR3aa: CASSSTGTGIRTEAFF
v_gene: TRBV3-1/TRBV3-2; j_gene: TRBJ1-2; abundance: -; d_gene: -; CDR3nt: TGTGCCAGCAGCCTAAGACAGAACTATGGCTACACCTTC; CDR3aa: CASSLRQNYGYTF
v_gene: TRBV12-3/TRBV12-4; j_gene: TRBJ2-7; abundance: once; d_gene: -; CDR3nt: TGTGCCAGCAGTTCCGGAGGGCCCTACGAGCAGTACTTC; CDR3aa: CASSSGGPYEQYF
v_gene: TRBV5-1; j_gene: TRBJ1-1; abundance: -; d_gene: -; CDR3nt: TGCGCCAGCAGCTTGGTTGCTTCGGGGAGCGCTGAAGCTTTCTTT; CDR3aa: CASSLVASGSAEAFF
v_gene: TRBV7-9; j_gene: TRBJ1-2; abundance: -; d_gene: -; CDR3nt: TGTGCCAGCAGCTTAGATTGGGGCGGCTATGGCTACACCTTC; CDR3aa: CASSLDWGGYGYTF
v_gene: TRBV7-9; j_gene: TRBJ1-3; abundance: -; d_gene: -; CDR3nt: TGTGCCAGCAGAGGGAGGAGGAACACCATATATTTT; CDR3aa: CASRGRRNTIYF
v_gene: TRBV5-1; j_gene: TRBJ1-1; abundance: once; d_gene: -; CDR3nt: TGCGCCAGCAGCCTTACTACAGGGCCGGGCACTGAAGCTTTCTTT; CDR3aa: CASSLTTGPGTEAFF
v_gene: TRBV18; j_gene: TRBJ1-5; abundance: -; d_gene: TRBD1; CDR3nt: TGTGCCAGCTCGCCGGGACAGATAAATCAGCCCCAGCATTTT; CDR3aa: CASSPGQINQPQHF
v_gene: TRBV2; j_gene: TRBJ1-6; abundance: once; d_gene: TRBD1; CDR3nt: TGTGCCAGCAGGGACAGGGGTTATTCACCCCTCCACTTT; CDR3aa: CASRDRGYSPLHF
v_gene: TRBV4-1; j_gene: TRBJ1-4; abundance: -; d_gene: -; CDR3nt: TGCGCCAGCAGCCGAGAGGACACAACTAATGAAAAACTGTTTTTT; CDR3aa: CASSREDTTNEKLFF
v_gene: TRBV6-2/TRBV6-3; j_gene: TRBJ1-5; abundance: -; d_gene: -; CDR3nt: TGTGCCAGCAGTTCCAGCGTTAACACCAATCAGCCCCAGCATTTT; CDR3aa: CASSSSVNTNQPQHF
v_gene: TRBV5-4; j_gene: TRBJ2-5; abundance: -; d_gene: TRBD2; CDR3nt: TGTGCCAGCAGCTTCAGCGGGGGGGCAGGAGAGACCCAGTACTTC; CDR3aa: CASSFSGGAGETQYF
v_gene: TRBV9; j_gene: TRBJ2-2; abundance: -; d_gene: -; CDR3nt: TGTGCCAGCAGCGTAGACAGCTTAACCGGGGAGCTGTTTTTT; CDR3aa: CASSVDSLTGELFF
v_gene: TRBV5-6; j_gene: TRBJ1-1; abundance: -; d_gene: -; CDR3nt: TGTGCCAGCAGCTCTCGGGTGGGGGCAGGCCCGCTGGGAGCTTTCTTT; CDR3aa: CASSSRVGAGPLGAFF
v_gene: TRBV2; j_gene: TRBJ2-1; abundance: -; d_gene: TRBD1; CDR3nt: TGTGCCAGCGTACGGCTCCGGGACAGGGACAATGAGCAGTTCTTC; CDR3aa: CASVRLRDRDNEQFF
v_gene: TRBV11-2; j_gene: TRBJ1-4; abundance: few; d_gene: -; CDR3nt: TGTGCCAGCAGCTCGCAGGCAGGGAATGAAAAACTGTTTTTT; CDR3aa: CASSSQAGNEKLFF
v_gene: TRBV5-6; j_gene: TRBJ1-2; abundance: few; d_gene: TRBD1; CDR3nt: TGTGCCAGCAGCTTGGCTGACAGGGGGTATGGTGGCTACACCTTC; CDR3aa: CASSLADRGYGGYTF
v_gene: TRBV6-1; j_gene: TRBJ2-5; abundance: -; d_gene: TRBD1; CDR3nt: TGTGCCAGCAGTGGAGCCTTTGGGACAGGGAAAGAGACCCAGTACTTC; CDR3aa: CASSGAFGTGKETQYF
v_gene: TRBV7-9; j_gene: TRBJ1-1; abundance: -; d_gene: -; CDR3nt: TGTGCCAGCAGCTTCCTCGGGGGGAGCACTGAAGCTTTCTTT; CDR3aa: CASSFLGGSTEAFF
v_gene: TRBV4-1; j_gene: TRBJ2-5; abundance: -; d_gene: TRBD1; CDR3nt: TGCGCCAGCAGCCTGGGACAGTGGAGAGAGACCCAGTACTTC; CDR3aa: CASSLGQWRETQYF
v_gene: TRBV24-1; j_gene: TRBJ1-5; abundance: -; d_gene: -; CDR3nt: TGTGCCACCAGCTCAAGCTCTATTCAGCCCCAGCATTTT; CDR3aa: CATSSSSIQPQHF
v_gene: TRBV7-9; j_gene: TRBJ2-5; abundance: -; d_gene: -; CDR3nt: TGTGCCAGCAGCTTCCGGCGAGGGGGTGAGACCCAGTACTTC; CDR3aa: CASSFRRGGETQYF
v_gene: TRBV5-4; j_gene: TRBJ1-2; abundance: -; d_gene: -; CDR3nt: TGTGCCAGCAGCGCAATAGGGTGGGAGAACTATGGCTACACCTTC; CDR3aa: CASSAIGWENYGYTF
v_gene: TRBV10-1; j_gene: TRBJ2-2; abundance: few; d_gene: TRBD1; CDR3nt: TGCGCCAGCAGTGTGGACAGGTCGTCCGGGGAGCTGTTTTTT; CDR3aa: CASSVDRSSGELFF
v_gene: TRBV15; j_gene: TRBJ2-1; abundance: -; d_gene: -; CDR3nt: TGTGCCACCAGCAGAACTAGGCTTCGGGGGTACAATGAGCAGTTCTTC; CDR3aa: CATSRTRLRGYNEQFF
v_gene: TRBV5-4; j_gene: TRBJ1-1; abundance: -; d_gene: -; CDR3nt: TGTGCCAGCACAAACGGGGAGGGCCTAGAAGCTTTCTTT; CDR3aa: CASTNGEGLEAFF
v_gene: TRBV9; j_gene: TRBJ1-1; abundance: -; d_gene: -; CDR3nt: TGTGCCAGCAGGGGGAGGGCGAACACTGAAGCTTTCTTT; CDR3aa: CASRGRANTEAFF
v_gene: TRBV10-1; j_gene: TRBJ1-5; abundance: -; d_gene: -; CDR3nt: TGCGCCAGCAGTCTGACAGGCAATCAGCCCCAGCATTTT; CDR3aa: CASSLTGNQPQHF
v_gene: TRBV4-3; j_gene: TRBJ1-4; abundance: -; d_gene: -; CDR3nt: TGCGCCAGCAGCCTGGCGGGCGGTCGTGAAAAACTGTTTTTT; CDR3aa: CASSLAGGREKLFF